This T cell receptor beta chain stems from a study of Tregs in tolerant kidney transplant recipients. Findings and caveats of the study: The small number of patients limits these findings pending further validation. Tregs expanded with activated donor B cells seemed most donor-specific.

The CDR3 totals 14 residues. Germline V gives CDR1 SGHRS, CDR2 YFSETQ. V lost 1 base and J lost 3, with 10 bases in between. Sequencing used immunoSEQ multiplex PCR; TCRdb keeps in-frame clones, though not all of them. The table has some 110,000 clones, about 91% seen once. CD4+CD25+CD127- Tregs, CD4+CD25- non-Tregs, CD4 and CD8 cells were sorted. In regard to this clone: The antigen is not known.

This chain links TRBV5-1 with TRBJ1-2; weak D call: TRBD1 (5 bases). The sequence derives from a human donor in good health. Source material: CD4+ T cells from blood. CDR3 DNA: TGCGCCAGCAGCTTGTCCCCGGGGGACTATGGCTACACCTTC. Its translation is CASSLSPGDYGYTF.